This TCR beta chain was recorded in a study of T-cell reconstitution after alpha-beta-depleted transplantation in children. CDR1 is SGHDT and CDR2 is YYEEEE in the germline V gene. The CDR3 is 14 amino acids. With 4 bases removed from V and 4 bases from J, the gap between germline ends came to 13 bases. The authors prepared the TCRbeta library with unique molecular identifiers. TCRdb analysed the PCR reads with MiXCR anew, one entry per CDR3 protein. The sample records fewer than 150,000 distinct CDR3 sequences, under 30% being singletons. The TCR comes from a male patient between 2 and 9 years old who had a stem cell transplant for chronic granulomatous disease, so the T cells may come from the graft donor. The gene calls are TRBV5-6 and TRBJ2-3, with D perhaps TRBD1 (5 bases). The specimen was PBMCs, mostly from graft donor cells, collected 180 days after TCRalphabeta/CD19-depleted stem cell transplant. The CDR3 is CASSPLGRADTQYF. The CDR3 DNA reads TGTGCCAGCAGCCCACTCGGCAGGGCAGATACGCAGTATTTT.